This entry is about one T cell receptor (beta chain). The antigen is undetermined. A much bigger clone sits one base away, suggesting this may be a read error. Between about 19,000 and 1,100,000 sorted cells, with 10%, 30% or 50% RNA, yielded naive CD8 libraries. This record comes from a study of molecular identifiers for immune sequencing clone quantification. CDR3 length: 13 amino acids. V was cut by 0 bases and J by 7 bases, with 12 bases left in between. CDR1 and CDR2 from the germline V gene are SQVTM and ANQGSEA. Overall study findings and caveats: Sizes of clones that are highly expanded could be underestimated (if identical TCR molecules share a barcode).

Bulk TCR libraries used previously described methods and listed TCR primers. TCRdb used MiXCR to reprocess the PCR reads, holding one entry per CDR3 protein. The profile covers nearly 650,000 distinct CDR3 sequences, with around 25% appearing a single time and about 0.8% taken by the ten largest. The chain links TRBV29-1 to TRBJ1-2; D is unclear. The source is a human donor in good health. Some libraries in this study had Jurkat cell RNA spiked in. Sequenced input: naive CD8+ T cells from blood, with Jurkat cell RNA spiked in. Subset in this sample: FACS-sorted CD8+CD4-CCR7+CD45RA+ naive T cells. The CDR3 nucleotides read TGCAGCGTTGAAGAAGGGCTTGACTGTGGCTACACCTTC. It specifies CSVEEGLDCGYTF.